A selection of T cell receptor beta chains follows, all from one sample in a study of blood T cell repertoires in COVID-19. Produced via immunoSEQ multiplex PCR; TCRdb's table is partial and in-frame only. The profile covers approximately 97,000 clones, with 60% to 80% appearing a single time and roughly a tenth taken by the ten largest. Sequenced input: peripheral blood. These receptor sequences come from a man between 60 and 75 years old with active or convalescent COVID-19. Both conserved end residues are part of each CDR3. The D gene is left open where the match is weak. Where a row states a size, it is once, few, many or the class of an expanded clone; other rows omit it.

J	D	size	V	DNA	CDR3
TRBJ2-1	.	.	TRBV7-9	TGTGCCAGCAGCTTAGGGGGGCTAGCGGACAATGAGCAGTTCTTC	CASSLGGLADNEQFF
TRBJ2-7	.	.	TRBV20-1	TGCAGTGCTAGTCCTAGGCAAGGGGTTGGGACTTTTCGCTACGAGCAGTACTTC	CSASPRQGVGTFRYEQYF
TRBJ2-6	TRBD1	.	TRBV30	TGTGCCTGGAGTCCAGACAGGGGGAATGTAGGGGCCAACGTCCTGACTTTC	CAWSPDRGNVGANVLTF
TRBJ1-5	.	.	TRBV30	TGTGCCTGGAGTCGGACACCCAATCAGCCCCAGCATTTT	CAWSRTPNQPQHF
TRBJ2-2	TRBD1	.	TRBV5-6	TGTGCCAGCAGCTTAAGGACAGGGTGGAACACCGGGGAGCTGTTTTTT	CASSLRTGWNTGELFF
TRBJ1-1	.	.	TRBV14	TGTGCCAGCACCCAGGGCAATTCGAACACTGAAGCTTTCTTT	CASTQGNSNTEAFF
TRBJ2-7	.	.	TRBV6-4	TGTGCCAGCCTTCAGGTGGGAGTTAACTACGAGCAGTACTTC	CASLQVGVNYEQYF
TRBJ2-7	TRBD1	once	TRBV19	TGTGCCAGTAGTCCTACAGGGGTTGGCGAGCAGTACTTC	CASSPTGVGEQYF
TRBJ1-2	.	.	TRBV7-9	TGTGCCAGCAGCTTAGAGAGAGGGGGAGGCTACACCTTC	CASSLERGGGYTF
TRBJ1-1	.	.	TRBV12-3/TRBV12-4	TGTGCCAGCAGGAGACAGGTGAACACTGAAGCTTTCTTT	CASRRQVNTEAFF
TRBJ2-5	.	few	TRBV30	TGTGCCTGGCTTGGTGTGCAGGGCCAGTACTTC	CAWLGVQGQYF
TRBJ2-3	.	.	TRBV3-1/TRBV3-2	TGTGCCAGCAGCCAATACAGGGGATCTTTTCCCGGGACTAGCACAGATACGCAGTATTTT	CASSQYRGSFPGTSTDTQYF
TRBJ2-1	.	.	TRBV27	TGTGCCAGCAGTCCACAGGGCGATGAGCAGTTCTTC	CASSPQGDEQFF
TRBJ1-2	.	.	TRBV28	TGTGCCAGCAGTTTACAGGGGAGTGGCTACACCTTC	CASSLQGSGYTF
TRBJ2-2	TRBD2	.	TRBV18	TGTGCCAGCTCAAAAACCGGGACTAGCGGTTCGAACACCGGGGAGCTGTTTTTT	CASSKTGTSGSNTGELFF
TRBJ1-5	TRBD1	.	TRBV6-6	TGTGCCAGCAGTTCAACAGGGGAACTGCGTCAGCCCCAGCATTTT	CASSSTGELRQPQHF
TRBJ1-5	TRBD1	.	TRBV7-2	TGTGCCAGCAGCTTAACTTTCTCCGGACAGGGACAATCGTCCCAGCATTTT	CASSLTFSGQGQSSQHF
TRBJ2-5	.	few	TRBV19	TGTGCCAGTAGCAGGACAGTCCAAGAGACCCAGTACTTC	CASSRTVQETQYF
TRBJ2-1	TRBD2	.	TRBV28	TGTGCCAGCAGTTTAAGGTCTAGCGGAGCTAACAATGAGCAGTTCTTC	CASSLRSSGANNEQFF
TRBJ2-2	TRBD2	.	TRBV7-3	TGTGCCAGCAGCCTCATACCGGGACTAGCGGGAGGGAGGTCCGCGAACACCGGGGAGCTGTTTTTT	CASSLIPGLAGGRSANTGELFF
TRBJ2-1	.	.	TRBV7-9	TGTGCCAGCAGCTTAGGACTCGAGCCCCGAGGAAATGAGCAGTTCTTC	CASSLGLEPRGNEQFF
TRBJ2-5	TRBD2	few	TRBV2	TGTGCCAGCAGATATCTGGGAGGGCCATTGGAGACCCAGTACTTC	CASRYLGGPLETQYF
TRBJ1-5	TRBD1	.	TRBV19	TGTGCCAGTAGTATTCAGACAGGGACGGGCAATCAGCCCCAGCATTTT	CASSIQTGTGNQPQHF
TRBJ2-2	.	.	TRBV2	TGTGCCAGCCATCGGGGGTACGGGGAACTGTTTTTT	CASHRGYGELFF
TRBJ1-2	TRBD1	.	TRBV27	TGTGCCAGCAGGACAGGGGATAGTCATGGCTACACCTTC	CASRTGDSHGYTF
TRBJ2-4	.	.	TRBV5-6	TGTGCCAGCAGCCCCGGGTCGCTAGCCAAAAACATTCAGTACTTC	CASSPGSLAKNIQYF
TRBJ2-7	.	.	TRBV29-1	TGCAGCGTTGTTATAGTCAACGAGCAGTACTTC	CSVVIVNEQYF
TRBJ2-3	TRBD1	.	TRBV7-3	TGTGCCAGCAGCTTAACTTTCGGGACAGGGGGCGGCACAGATACGCAGTATTTT	CASSLTFGTGGGTDTQYF
TRBJ1-2	.	.	TRBV2	TGTGCCAGCAGTGCAATAGAGTGGGGCCGGGATGGCTACACCTTC	CASSAIEWGRDGYTF
TRBJ1-2	TRBD1	.	TRBV27	TGTGCCAGCAGTAAGACAGGGAAGGAGGGCTATGGCTACACCTTC	CASSKTGKEGYGYTF
TRBJ2-2	.	.	TRBV7-9	TGTGCCAGCAGCCCCCAGGGCACCGGGGAGCTGTTTTTT	CASSPQGTGELFF
TRBJ2-6	TRBD1	.	TRBV28	TGTGCCAGCGGACAGGGATCTGGGGCCAACGTCCTGACTTTC	CASGQGSGANVLTF
TRBJ2-6	.	.	TRBV7-9	TGTGCCAGCAGGTATAGCTCTGGGGCCAACGTCCTGACTTTC	CASRYSSGANVLTF
TRBJ1-5	TRBD1	.	TRBV28	TGTGCCAGCAGTCCTGACAGGGGCCCTCAGCCCCAGCATTTT	CASSPDRGPQPQHF
TRBJ1-1	.	few	TRBV7-9	TGTGCCAGCAGCTTTCACGGTATGAACACTGAAGCTTTCTTT	CASSFHGMNTEAFF
TRBJ1-1	TRBD1	.	TRBV18	TGTGCCAGCTCCTCCCAGGGACAGATGAACACTGAAGCTTTCTTT	CASSSQGQMNTEAFF
TRBJ2-7	TRBD1	.	TRBV14	TGTGCCAGCAGCCAAGATAGGAGACAGGGGTACGAGCAGTACTTC	CASSQDRRQGYEQYF
TRBJ1-4	.	.	TRBV10-3	TGTGCCATCAGTGAGTCGTTAGGACAGACAACTAATGAAAAACTGTTTTTT	CAISESLGQTTNEKLFF
TRBJ2-1	.	.	TRBV5-6	TGTGCCAGCAGCCTTTTCCGACTAGGAAGCTCCTACAATGAGCAGTTCTTC	CASSLFRLGSSYNEQFF
TRBJ2-2	.	.	TRBV21-1	TGTGCCAGCAGCATCGGGACTAGCGGGATGAACACCGGGGAGCTGTTTTTT	CASSIGTSGMNTGELFF
TRBJ2-1	TRBD2	.	TRBV27	TGTGCCAGCAGTTTAGGCGGGAGTACTTACAATGAGCAGTTCTTC	CASSLGGSTYNEQFF
TRBJ1-2	.	.	TRBV7-9	TGTGCCAGCAGCTTAGCGACCAGGAGGGTCTATGGCTACACCTTC	CASSLATRRVYGYTF
TRBJ1-2	.	.	TRBV9	TGTGCCAGCAGCGTAGGTGGAGTTCAGGGCATAACGTATGGCTACACCTTC	CASSVGGVQGITYGYTF
TRBJ1-5	.	.	TRBV21-1	TGTGCCAGCAGCAAATGGCGCGGGACAGGGGATCAGCCCCAGCATTTT	CASSKWRGTGDQPQHF
TRBJ2-7	.	.	TRBV5-4	TGTGCCAGCACCGGAACAGATTCCTACGAGCAGTACTTC	CASTGTDSYEQYF
TRBJ1-1	.	.	TRBV20-1	TGCAGTGCTAGAGACCCTCTAAATACTTTCTTT	CSARDPLNTFF
TRBJ1-5	TRBD1	.	TRBV9	TGTGCCAGCAGCGCCGGGACAGGGGTTAGCAATCAGCCCCAGCATTTT	CASSAGTGVSNQPQHF
TRBJ2-1	TRBD2	.	TRBV4-3	TGCGCCAGCAGCCAGGAACCACTAGCGGGAGGGTACAATGAGCAGTTCTTC	CASSQEPLAGGYNEQFF
TRBJ1-4	TRBD1	.	TRBV27	TGTGCCAGCAGTCCGACAGGGAGGGAAAAACTGTTTTTT	CASSPTGREKLFF
TRBJ1-2	TRBD1	few	TRBV9	TGTGCCAGCAGCGTTCCAGGGGGCCACACCTTC	CASSVPGGHTF
TRBJ1-5	TRBD1	.	TRBV28	TGTGCCAGCAGTCCCACAGGGGGCCCAGGCAATCAGCCCCAGCATTTT	CASSPTGGPGNQPQHF
TRBJ2-1	.	.	TRBV29-1	TGCAGCGTTGAAGAAATGGGTCTAGGCGACGTAGAGCAGTTCTTC	CSVEEMGLGDVEQFF
TRBJ1-2	TRBD1	.	TRBV29-1	TGCAGCGTTGCACAGGGGGCGAGTCGTGGCTACACCTTC	CSVAQGASRGYTF
TRBJ2-7	TRBD2	.	TRBV12-5	TGTGCTAGTGGTTTGGTGTGGGAGGGCTTCCACGAGCAGTACTTC	CASGLVWEGFHEQYF
TRBJ1-2	.	few	TRBV7-8	TGTGCCACGGGGGGGCGAGACACGGGGAGCAGCTACACCTTC	CATGGRDTGSSYTF
TRBJ2-7	TRBD1	.	TRBV19	TGTGCCAGTAGTAAATCGTCAGGGGGCAACTACGAGCAGTACTTC	CASSKSSGGNYEQYF
TRBJ1-3	.	.	TRBV6-2/TRBV6-3	TGTGCCAGCAGTACGTCACTCTATGGAAACACCATATATTTT	CASSTSLYGNTIYF
TRBJ2-1	TRBD2	.	TRBV9	TGTGCCAGCAGCGTATTTGGACGGGAGGGCTGGGATGAGCAGTTCTTC	CASSVFGREGWDEQFF
TRBJ2-1	.	.	TRBV30	TGTGCCTGGAGTCTAGGTCGCCATGAGCAGTTCTTC	CAWSLGRHEQFF